This TCR beta chain comes out of a study of cytotoxic CD8 clonotypes in ibrutinib-treated CLL. Clones were read by immunoSEQ multiplex PCR, and TCRdb kept only the in-frame ones, dropping some. The sample comprises about 160,000 clones, approximately 77% of which are singletons, and roughly 2% rests with the top ten. Study results and caveats: Upon ibrutinib response clonality rose, and upon progression it fell back toward baseline. Collection times varied between progressing and sustained-remission patients.

On this clone: Antigen unknown.

This receptor was taken from a human donor with chronic lymphocytic leukemia. Material: PBMCs, obtained after 12 months of ibrutinib treatment.

The CDR3 spells CASSQEGQSYYEQYF. The DNA for the CDR3 is TGCGCCAGCAGCCAAGAGGGACAGAGCTACTACGAGCAGTACTTC. The rearrangement uses TRBV4-3 and TRBJ2-7; 7 positions match TRBD1. The CDR3 runs 15 residues. The J segment lost 3 bases and the V segment lost 0 bases, leaving 5 bases of the junction unmatched. The germline V gene has CDR1 LGHNA and CDR2 YSLEER.